What follows describes a single T cell receptor beta chain. Its specific antigen is unknown. One base away there is no much larger clone; base qualities are not given. Libraries came from the immunoSEQ multiplex PCR assay. TCRdb took over this immuneACCESS table, retaining in-frame rearrangements with V and J assigned. Such tables are incomplete; in checked studies, under half of the missing clones stem from an unresolved V gene, and the remainder is unexplained. The sample data list around 27,000 clones, and roughly four fifths of these were observed just once. Clones ranked in the top ten supply 0.71% of the sample. For TCR Vbeta sequencing, memory CD4+ T cells were sorted ex vivo from the peripheral blood of both healthy controls and narcolepsy patients. The data originate from a study of T cells in narcolepsy listed by TCRdb under 2018. Background on the whole study: Patients with narcolepsy type 1 or type 2 (NT1, NT2) were enrolled in the study together with healthy control donors. The study sought autoreactive T cells targeting hypocretin neuron self-antigens (hypocretin, TRIB2) in narcolepsy patients, using TCR Vbeta sequencing to track clonotypes in blood and CSF. Beyond this particular receptor, the publication reports: According to the report, autoreactive clonotypes were detected serially in the blood of the same patients and of different patients, but not in healthy controls. No sequences matching autoreactive T cell clones were present in some of the blood memory CD4+ repertoires from patients and controls. HCRT-specific and TRIB2-specific autoreactive clonotypes were highlighted in plots that compared CD4+ T cell clonotypes in CSF versus blood from the same patient. Numbers of sequenced blood memory CD4+ clonotypes were comparable, averaging approximately 42,000 in patients and approximately 34,000 in controls.

Counted from cysteine to phenylalanine, this CDR3 has 15 amino acids. Solely the CDR3 DNA is kept, with 45 bases framed from the first base. The junction carries 15 bases between V and J, which are trimmed by 4 bases and 3 bases respectively. Per the germline V gene (reference sequence), LNHDA is the CDR1 and SQIVND is the CDR2. In this chain, TRBV19 is recombined with TRBJ2-5; the D gene is perhaps TRBD2, from 5 matching bases. The sequenced sample consisted of CD45RA- memory CD4+ T cells from PBMCs. The sample's cell subset or site, from its label and the paper: memory T cells sorted ex vivo from peripheral blood. The sequence derives from a human donor with narcolepsy. The nucleotide sequence reads TGTGCCAGTAGTAGCTGGGCAACGGGAAAAGAGACCCAGTACTTC. This sequence encodes CASSSWATGKETQYF. The entire variable domain, with the stretches around the CDR3 drawn from the reference TRBV19 and TRBJ2-5 proteins, is DGGITQSPKYLFRKEGQNVTLSCEQNLNHDAMYWYRQDPGQGLRLIYYSQIVNDFQKGDIAEGYSVSREKKESFPLTVTSAQKNPTAFYLCASSSWATGKETQYFGPGTRLLVL.